The next 15 T cell receptor beta chains were all read from a single sample in a study of T-cell memory formation after mild COVID-19. TCRdb passed the 5' RACE reads through MiXCR, listing each CDR3 protein once. The sample gives under 150,000 distinct CDR3 sequences, 15% to 20% of which show up once; over 11% is in the top ten. Sequenced material: PBMCs or a T cell subset sorted from them (not recorded which). Receptor source: an adult woman who had mild COVID-19 (a few samples of this study predate the infection). Cell type and time point are not known.

V is TRBV9 and J is TRBJ2-1, with D unresolved. This CDR3 region has 12 residues. CDR1 is SGDLS, CDR2 YYNGEE, per germline. V was clipped by 4 bases and J by 4 bases, with 6 bases between them. CDR3 coding DNA: TGTGCCAGCAGCCACGAGTACAATGAGCAGTTCTTC. Its translation is CASSHEYNEQFF.

Ten or more counts support this clonotype. The chain recombines TRBV6-5 with TRBJ2-7, with 10 bases identical to TRBD1. CDR3 length: 15 residues. Per the germline V gene, CDR1 is MNHEY and CDR2 is SVGAGI. The junction had 9 bases not matched to a gene; V was cut back by 6 bases and J by 4 bases. The CDR3 sequence is CASSSTGTGVYEQYF. CDR3 coding DNA: TGTGCCAGCAGCTCAACCGGGACAGGGGTTTACGAGCAGTACTTC.

This clonotype was seen a few times. V usage is TRBV7-9 and J usage is TRBJ1-1; D is unclear. The germline gives CDR1 SEHNR, CDR2 FQNEAQ (reference sequence). There are 16 residues in the CDR3. Trimming stripped 3 bases from V and 0 bases from J, with 14 bases between. DNA of the CDR3: TGTGCCAGCAGCTTGGATGGAGGGATGCTGAACACTGAAGCTTTCTTT. Its protein product is CASSLDGGMLNTEAFF. Using reference TRBV7-9 and TRBJ1-1 for the parts outside the CDR3, the full variable domain is DTGVSQNPRHKITKRGQNVTFRCDPISEHNRLYWYRQTLGQGPEFLTYFQNEAQLEKSRLLSDRFSAERPKGSFSTLEIQRTEQGDSAMYLCASSLDGGMLNTEAFFGQGTRLTVV.

This chain links TRBV7-2 with TRBJ2-1, with D perhaps matching TRBD1 or TRBD2 (5 bases each). The CDR3 extends over 14 amino acids. The germline CDR1 and CDR2 sequences are SGHTA and FQGNSA. Trimming pared 3 bases from V and 7 bases from J, leaving 13 bases between. The CDR3 protein is CASSFYRRGNEQFF. The CDR3 bases are TGTGCCAGCAGCTTTTACAGGAGAGGGAATGAGCAGTTCTTC.

The chain is built from TRBV14 and TRBJ2-2, with D maybe TRBD1 (5 bases). CDR3 length equals 14 residues. Germline V gene lookup returns CDR1 SGHDN and CDR2 FVKESK. The V end lost 4 bases, the J end lost 2 bases, and 8 bases lay between the germline ends. CDR3 in DNA: TGTGCCAGCAGCCGACAGAGAAACACCGGGGAGCTGTTTTTT. This sequence encodes CASSRQRNTGELFF.

The chain combines TRBV20-1 with TRBJ2-3; no clear D gene. The CDR3 length is 12 residues. Germline loops: CDR1 DFQATT, CDR2 SNEGSKA (reference sequence). V was cut by 6 bases and J by 6 bases, with 13 bases left in between. CDR3 residues: CSAPQGPDTQYF. CDR3 DNA: TGCAGTGCCCCGCAAGGGCCCGATACGCAGTATTTT.

This clonotype was picked up a small number of times. The rearrangement uses TRBV4-2 and TRBJ2-3, with D possibly being TRBD1 or TRBD2 (6 bases each). The V gene's germline CDR1 is LGHNA and CDR2 YNFKEQ. Trimming shortened V by 0 bases and J by 1 base, and 11 bases separated the two germline ends. The length of the CDR3 is 16 residues. The CDR3: CASSQDLEGGTDTQYF. CDR3 in DNA: TGTGCCAGCAGCCAAGATTTGGAGGGGGGCACAGATACGCAGTATTTT.

This rearrangement joins TRBV19 to TRBJ2-1; 9 bases align to TRBD2. The J segment lost 7 bases and the V segment lost 11 bases, leaving 15 bases of the junction unmatched. The CDR3 consists of 15 residues. Germline lookup yields CDR1 LNHDA and CDR2 SQIVND (reference sequence). CDR3 in amino acids: CAVSSAGGPGNEQFF. For the CDR3, the DNA is TGTGCCGTTTCATCGGCGGGAGGGCCGGGGAATGAGCAGTTCTTC.

The chain has TRBV4-1 and TRBJ2-3; D unclear. With 4 bases removed from V and 4 bases from J, the gap between germline ends came to 9 bases. This CDR3 is built from 13 residues. The V gene's germline CDR1 is MGHRA and CDR2 YSYEKL. The CDR3 DNA reads as TGCGCCAGCAGCCTCGAAAAGTCAGATACGCAGTATTTT. It codes for CASSLEKSDTQYF.

The chain carries TRBV11-2 and TRBJ2-1; 10 bases match TRBD2. Germline CDR1 SGHAT, CDR2 FQNNGV. Trimming cost V 1 base and J 2 bases; bases outside gene matches: 5. This CDR3 region has 17 residues. The CDR3 DNA follows: TGTGCCAGCAGCTTAGCCTTCCTAGCGGGGGCCTACAATGAGCAGTTCTTC. Amino acid sequence: CASSLAFLAGAYNEQFF.

This clonotype appeared a few times. The rearrangement joins TRBV2 to TRBJ2-7; 8 bases agree with TRBD1. Germline lookup yields CDR1 SNHLY and CDR2 FYNNEI. V lost 10 bases and J lost 1; bases outside the gene matches: 6. The CDR3 covers 13 residues. In DNA form, the CDR3 reads TGTGCCATCCGGGACAGGCATTCCTACGAGCAGTACTTC. It yields the protein CAIRDRHSYEQYF.

The chain joins TRBV20-1 to TRBJ2-1; 10 nucleotides line up with TRBD1. CDR1 and CDR2 from the germline V gene are DFQATT and SNEGSKA (reference sequence). The CDR3 length is 15 residues. Trimming took 6 bases from V and 6 from J; bases not matched to a gene: 11. In DNA, the CDR3 is TGCAGTGCGCAAAACCGGGACAGGGGAACCAATGAGCAGTTCTTC. Translating gives CSAQNRDRGTNEQFF.

This clonotype turned up a few times. The V and J genes are TRBV7-2 and TRBJ2-1; perhaps TRBD2 as D (6 bases). Trimming pared 5 bases from V and 3 bases from J, leaving 17 bases between. Germline CDR1 SGHTA, CDR2 FQGNSA. The CDR3 runs to 16 residues. The chain's CDR3 is CASSPIASDLYNEQFF. DNA for the CDR3: TGTGCCAGCAGCCCTATAGCTAGCGACCTCTACAATGAGCAGTTCTTC.

This clonotype was found a few times. This chain links TRBV7-9 with TRBJ2-2, with no clear D. From germline, CDR1 is SEHNR and CDR2 FQNEAQ (reference sequence). Between the trimmed V and J ends, which lost 3 bases and 2 bases, there was a span of 7 bases. The CDR3 length is 14 residues. The CDR3 sequence is CASSFSPNTGELFF. The CDR3 nucleotides are TGTGCCAGCAGCTTTTCCCCTAACACCGGGGAGCTGTTTTTT.

Only a few counts were recorded for this clonotype. The rearrangement links TRBV13 to TRBJ2-1; D gene ambiguous. Trimming removed 5 bases at V and 5 bases at J, with 10 bases between. The germline gives CDR1 PRHDT, CDR2 FYEKMQ (reference sequence). This CDR3 region has 13 residues. Here the CDR3 reads CASSPTGDNEQFF. DNA for the CDR3: TGTGCCAGCAGCCCCACCGGAGACAATGAGCAGTTCTTC.